Sequencing of this T cell receptor beta chain was carried out in a study of cytomegalovirus exposure and HLA in healthy donors. The donors, nominally healthy at sampling, likely had unrecorded immune exposures. The study ran its PCR with 60 Vbeta and 13 Jbeta primers. Clones were read by immunoSEQ multiplex PCR, and TCRdb kept only the in-frame ones, dropping some. The sample has around 98,000 clones, under 75% seen once. Worth noting for this clone: Its antigen is not identified.

Study-wide results and limits: Compared with the approximately 670-donor mean, an Asian-associated ancestry cluster reportedly had fewer N-insertions, according to a later analysis. Most of the TCR beta V segments (in an earlier analysis) were productive either about 87% or about 30% of the time. Based on reports, TCR beta sequences accurately predicted HLA-A and HLA-B alleles for most subjects.

The sample was PBMCs. The clonotype comes from a female donor in good health and CMV-seronegative.

The chain's CDR3 is CAWSRSRTGELFF. The CDR3, as DNA: TGTGCCTGGAGTCGAAGCCGCACCGGGGAGCTGTTTTTT. V gene TRBV30 combines with J gene TRBJ2-2; no definite D call. Germline-derived CDR1 and CDR2 are GTSNPN and SVGIG (reference sequence). Trimming took 2 bases from V and 4 from J, leaving 8 bases between them. The CDR3 loop spans 13 amino acids.